This record covers a single T cell receptor beta chain. Clones were read by immunoSEQ multiplex PCR, and TCRdb kept only the in-frame ones, dropping some. Seen here are roughly 180,000 clones, more than 90% observed once, and the top ten hold approximately 2%. This record comes from a study of control samples from healthy donors and cancer patients. This CDR3 is 13 amino acids long. With 5 bases removed from V and 0 bases from J, the gap between germline ends came to 8 bases. The genes are TRBV12-3 or TRBV12-4 and TRBJ2-7; D not certain. Sample: blood. The sequence came from a woman aged 35 to 49 in good health. The CDR3 here is CASSTEYSYEQYF. The CDR3 DNA reads as TGTGCCAGCAGTACGGAATACTCCTACGAGCAGTACTTC.